These 2 T cell receptor beta chains originate from one sample sequenced in a study of tissue T cells after allogeneic stem cell transplantation. Repertoires were generated with immunoSEQ multiplex PCR, while TCRdb's copy carries only in-frame clones and drops some. Here the sample spans roughly 5,800 clones, more than 55% being singletons. This specimen consisted of duodenum tissue, obtained at autopsy. These receptors originate from a woman aged 18-55 years with breast cancer.

This clone was recorded once. Here the CDR3 DNA reads TGTGCCACCCGCTGGGAGAGATTCTACAATGAGCAGTTCTTC. Protein sequence: CATRWERFYNEQFF. The chain joins TRBV27 to TRBJ2-1, with D perhaps TRBD2 (5 bases). Trimming cost V 10 bases and J 3 bases, with 16 bases left between them. The CDR3 is 14 amino acids. Germline values: CDR1 MNHEY, CDR2 SMNVEV (reference sequence).

V gene TRBV6-2 or TRBV6-3 combines with J gene TRBJ2-7; 7 bases are a match to TRBD2. V was clipped by 5 bases and J by 1 base; unmatched bases: 8. CDR3 length: 15 residues. Germline V gives CDR1 MNHEY, CDR2 SVGEGT. CDR3: CASSDPSGTSYEQYF. DNA of the CDR3: TGTGCCAGCAGTGACCCTAGCGGCACATCCTACGAGCAGTACTTC.